This TCR beta chain came from a study of blood T cells in healthy people across ages. A sample-barcoded 5' primer and a J-beta primer mix were used in a second PCR of roughly 7 to 12 cycles. Each cDNA molecule was tagged by a template-switch adaptor that had 12 random nucleotides. TCRdb reanalysed the 5' RACE reads using MiXCR and keeps one entry per CDR3 protein. The table includes some 1.4 million distinct CDR3 sequences, around 39% detected once. This clonotype was found a few times. Per the germline V gene, CDR1 is ENHRY and CDR2 is SYGVKD. The CDR3 extends over 14 amino acids. Trimming removed 4 bases from V and 4 bases from J, with 13 bases in between.

This sequence was found in a woman under 30 in good health. The specimen was blood. V is TRBV10-3 and J is TRBJ1-2; a possible D gene is TRBD1 (6 bases). The CDR3 DNA reads as TGTGCCATCAGTGTAGGGGGGCGTAGCTATGGCTACACCTTC. This gives the protein CAISVGGRSYGYTF.